The table lists the clone carrying this T cell receptor beta chain with a few counts. The antigen remains unidentified. The sample is drawn from a study of beta chain features in type 1 diabetes. Study-wide context: The study examined 90 million to 130 million sorted cells across all samples. Overall study findings and caveats: The study left unresolved whether HLA type influences TCRB rearrangement. All four CD4+ subsets of Type 1 diabetes patients contained TCRB CDR3s that were moderately but significantly shorter.

cDNA synthesis used the whole RNA isolate, giving expressed TCRB sequences. Some 3.6 million reads was the average for naive, central memory and regulatory T cell samples. Profiling relied on immunoSEQ multiplex PCR, and the TCRdb table lists in-frame clones only, not all of them. The sample lists 150,000 or so clones; 9% to 10% were seen once. Germline CDR1 and CDR2: SQVTM and ANQGSEA. V was clipped by 3 bases and J by 8 bases; unmatched bases: 8. There are 13 residues in the CDR3. The material sequenced was central memory CD4+ T cells from blood. This clonotype originated in a woman between 40 and 55 years old in good health. The rearrangement joins TRBV29-1 to TRBJ1-1, with 8 bases fitting TRBD1. CDR3 loop: CSVDRGPRGEAFF. CDR3 bases: TGCAGCGTTGACAGGGGGCCGAGGGGCGAAGCTTTCTTT.